A single sample gave rise to the 18 T cell receptor beta chains below, sequenced in a study of OX40 agonist ivuxolimab in advanced cancers. Receptors were amplified or captured by the immunoSEQ multiplex PCR assay. In its TCRdb copy, this immuneACCESS table keeps in-frame sequences only and misses some clones. Where compared with another copy, unresolved V genes explain less than half of these, and the others have no known cause. The sample table contains fewer than 25,000 clones; only one count was recorded for approximately 89% of them. The ten most abundant clones make up around 16% of the sample. The sample was CD4+ or CD8+ T cells sorted from blood, taken in a trial of the OX40 agonist ivuxolimab. Receptors originate from an adult with an advanced solid tumor such as melanoma, head and neck, liver or kidney cancer.

This clone was detected once. CDR3 region: CASSLRTGTNEKLFF. The CDR3 DNA follows: TGCGCCAGCAGCTTGCGGACAGGGACTAATGAAAAACTGTTTTTT. The gene calls are TRBV5-1 and TRBJ1-4; 8 bases are a match to TRBD1. The J segment lost 2 bases and the V segment lost 1 base, leaving 1 base of the junction unmatched. Germline V gene data show CDR1 as SGHRS and CDR2 as YFSETQ. This CDR3 region has 15 residues.

The rearrangement uses TRBV7-8 and TRBJ2-7, with TRBD2 as a possible D gene (6 bases). CDR3 length equals 15 residues. The V gene's germline CDR1 is SGHVS and CDR2 FQNEAQ. Trimming removed 5 bases at V and 7 bases at J, with 21 bases between. This CDR3 reads CASSPIWDFRGEQYF. The CDR3 nucleotides read TGTGCCAGCAGCCCCATCTGGGACTTTCGGGGGGAGCAGTACTTC.

This clone was detected once. The chain employs TRBV10-2 and TRBJ1-1; D perhaps matches TRBD1 (5 bases). The ends were cut back, 7 bases at V and 5 bases at J, with 17 bases in the middle. This CDR3 is built from 14 residues. The germline V gene encodes CDR1 WSHSY and CDR2 SAAADI. The CDR3 protein is CASNPSGEGTEAFF. The CDR3 nucleotides read TGCGCCAGCAACCCTTCTGGGGAGGGGACTGAAGCTTTCTTT.

The J gene is TRBJ2-7, the V gene TRBV7-2; D might be TRBD1 (5 bases). This CDR3 contains 13 residues. V was trimmed by 2 bases and J by 4 bases, leaving 9 bases between them. CDR1 and CDR2 from the germline V gene are SGHTA and FQGNSA. CDR3 sequence reads: CASSLPGQYEQYF. The CDR3 DNA reads as TGTGCCAGCAGCTTACCAGGACAATACGAGCAGTACTTC.

This clone appeared once. This chain connects TRBV27 to TRBJ2-3; 12 bases match TRBD2. This CDR3 is 15 amino acids long. The trim removed 6 bases at V and 3 bases at J, leaving 4 bases unmatched. Per germline, CDR1 MNHEY and CDR2 SMNVEV (reference sequence). In DNA, the CDR3 is TGTGCCAGCAGAAGACTAGCGGGAGAGACAGATACGCAGTATTTT. Translated, it gives CASRRLAGETDTQYF.

The chain uses TRBV7-2 and TRBJ2-1; 7 bases line up with TRBD2. With V trimmed by 3 bases and J by 6 bases, 5 bases remained unmatched. The V gene's germline CDR1 is SGHTA and CDR2 FQGNSA. The CDR3 spans 14 residues. The chain's CDR3 is CASSFWPSGNEQFF. As DNA, the CDR3 is TGTGCCAGCAGCTTCTGGCCTAGCGGCAATGAGCAGTTCTTC. Variable domain in full (rest from reference TRBV7-2 and TRBJ2-1): GAGVSQSPSNKVTEKGKDVELRCDPISGHTALYWYRQSLGQGLEFLIYFQGNSAPDKSGLPSDRFSAERTGGSVSTLTIQRTQQEDSAVYLCASSFWPSGNEQFFGPGTRLTVL.

CDR3 bases: TGCACCAGCAGCCAAAGATCGCCGGGACGCAGCTCCTACGAGCAGTACTTC. Translated: CTSSQRSPGRSSYEQYF. The chain joins TRBV1 to TRBJ2-7. TRBV1 is marked as a pseudogene. CDR3 length: 17 amino acids.

The chain combines TRBV29-1 with TRBJ2-7; 8 bases line up with TRBD1. The J segment lost 2 bases and the V segment lost 6 bases, leaving 6 bases of the junction unmatched. Per the germline V gene, CDR1 is SQVTM and CDR2 is ANQGSEA. The CDR3 extends over 13 amino acids. This chain's CDR3 is CSVGGQDPYEQYF. Here the CDR3 DNA reads TGCAGCGTCGGGGGACAGGACCCCTACGAGCAGTACTTC.

The V and J genes are TRBV11-3 and TRBJ2-7; D may be TRBD1 or TRBD2 (5 bases each). Germline CDR1 and CDR2: SGHNT and YENEEA. Trimming stripped 5 bases from V and 0 bases from J, with 11 bases between. The CDR3 consists of 14 residues. In DNA form, the CDR3 reads TGTGCCAGCAGCCCGGGACGGGGCTCCTACGAGCAGTACTTC. It specifies CASSPGRGSYEQYF.

The gene calls are TRBV7-3 and TRBJ2-3; 11 bases agree with TRBD2. The germline V gene encodes CDR1 SGHTA and CDR2 FQGTGA. The trim removed 2 bases at V and 3 bases at J, leaving 4 bases unmatched. The length of the CDR3 is 16 residues. The CDR3 DNA sequence: TGTGCCAGCAGCTTAGGATCTAGCGGGGGGACAGATACGCAGTATTTT. Translated, it gives CASSLGSSGGTDTQYF. Together with reference TRBV7-3 and TRBJ2-3, the CDR3 gives the full variable domain: GAGVSQTPSNKVTEKGKYVELRCDPISGHTALYWYRQSLGQGPEFLIYFQGTGAADDSGLPNDRFFAVRPEGSVSTLKIQRTERGDSAVYLCASSLGSSGGTDTQYFGPGTRLTVL.

The chain recombines TRBV9 with TRBJ1-2, with D perhaps TRBD1 (6 bases). Germline CDR1 SGDLS, CDR2 YYNGEE. This CDR3 spans 15 amino acids. Trimming left V 0 bases short and J 14 bases short, with 23 bases between. In DNA form, the CDR3 reads TGTGCCAGCAGCGTAGGAGGAGACAGGTATGGTGTGGAAACCTTC. Protein sequence: CASSVGGDRYGVETF.

Here the CDR3 reads CASSRITNTEAFF. The DNA of the CDR3 is TGTGCCAGCAGCCGGATAACGAACACTGAAGCTTTCTTT. The V and J genes are TRBV5-5 and TRBJ1-1; D uncertain. The V gene lost 4 bases and the J gene lost 1 base, with 8 bases spanning the gap. Germline V CDR1 and CDR2: SGHKS, YYEKEE (reference sequence). The CDR3 is 13 amino acids.

V is TRBV7-2 and J is TRBJ2-7; D uncertain. Germline loops: CDR1 SGHTA, CDR2 FQGNSA. Trimming took off 3 bases at V and 1 base at J, with 22 bases between the two ends. CDR3 length: 18 residues. As DNA, the CDR3 is TGTGCCAGCAGCTTCACCCGGTTAGGTTGGGTCGGGTCCTACGAGCAGTACTTC. This translates into CASSFTRLGWVGSYEQYF.

The V call is TRBV7-3, the J call TRBJ1-6, with 8 bases fitting TRBD1. Per germline, CDR1 SGHTA and CDR2 FQGTGA. The CDR3 has 15 residues. With 4 bases clipped from V and 7 bases from J, the junction kept 6 bases outside the gene matches. CDR3 protein: CASSSTGGANSPLHF. The CDR3 DNA follows: TGTGCCAGCAGCTCAACAGGGGGTGCAAATTCACCCCTCCACTTT. Complete variable domain (other parts from reference TRBV7-3 and TRBJ1-6): GAGVSQTPSNKVTEKGKYVELRCDPISGHTALYWYRQSLGQGPEFLIYFQGTGAADDSGLPNDRFFAVRPEGSVSTLKIQRTERGDSAVYLCASSSTGGANSPLHFGNGTRLTVT.

The chain couples TRBV13 to TRBJ2-7; maybe TRBD1 (5 bases). The CDR3 runs to 14 residues. V lost 6 bases to trimming and J lost 5 bases, with 17 bases between them. CDR1 PRHDT and CDR2 FYEKMQ come from the germline V gene (reference sequence). CDR3 nucleotide sequence: TGTGCCAGCAGTACCAACCCCAGGGTGAACGAGCAGTACTTC. Translating gives CASSTNPRVNEQYF.

V and J are TRBV6-5 and TRBJ1-2; D is uncertain. V dropped 2 bases and J dropped 0 bases, with 10 bases sitting between them. The CDR3 has 15 amino acids. The germline CDR1 and CDR2 sequences are MNHEY and SVGAGI. Written as DNA, the CDR3 is TGTGCCAGCAGTTACGCGGGAAAAGCTAACTATGGCTACACCTTC. As protein: CASSYAGKANYGYTF.

The gene calls are TRBV4-1 and TRBJ1-3, with D unclear. Trimming left V 4 bases short and J 5 bases short, with 12 bases between. Germline V gene data show CDR1 as MGHRA and CDR2 as YSYEKL. The CDR3 runs to 14 residues. CDR3 sequence (DNA): TGCGCCAGCAGCCTCCTATTGGGCCGAAACACCATATATTTT. Translating it yields CASSLLLGRNTIYF.

The chain uses TRBV7-2 and TRBJ1-2; D gene unclear. Between the trimmed V and J ends, which lost 3 bases and 4 bases, there was a span of 6 bases. From germline, CDR1 is SGHTA and CDR2 FQGNSA. CDR3 length equals 12 residues. DNA of the CDR3: TGTGCCAGCAGCTTGGACTTCTATGGCTACACCTTC. Translation: CASSLDFYGYTF.